This TCR beta chain appears in the sequencing data of a study of identifying expanded T cells in peripheral blood. Study-level results: Two-week clone count variance significantly increased as total template count grew.

The germline V gene encodes CDR1 SEHNR and CDR2 FQNEAQ (reference sequence). The CDR3 length is 16 residues. With 1 base removed from V and 4 bases from J, the gap between germline ends came to 16 bases. As to this clone: Its antigen is currently unknown.

Profiling relied on immunoSEQ multiplex PCR, and the TCRdb table lists in-frame clones only, not all of them. The sample yields 97,000 or so clones, 88% seen once. The receptor's source is a person between 18 and 75 years old in good health. The sample taken for sequencing was blood. This chain joins TRBV7-9 and TRBJ1-2, with D unresolved. For the CDR3, the DNA is TGTGCCAGCAGCTTAGATGGGGAGAGGAGGCTCTATGGCTACACCTTC. Translating it yields CASSLDGERRLYGYTF.